This T cell receptor beta chain was obtained from a study of identical twins. CDR3 size: 14 residues. Germline lookup yields CDR1 MDHEN and CDR2 SYDVKM. The V gene end was trimmed by 10 bases and the J gene end by 0 bases; junction bases not matched to a gene: 5. One entry per CDR3 protein, called by TCRdb with MiXCR from the 5' RACE reads. Of around 1.7 million distinct CDR3 sequences listed, 25% to 35% are singletons. The chain couples TRBV28 to TRBJ2-2; 7 bases align to TRBD1. Sequenced input: cord blood. This receptor was obtained from a newborn girl in good health. The DNA for the CDR3 is TGTGCCATCGAGGGGGCTTCGAACACCGGGGAGCTGTTTTTT. It encodes CAIEGASNTGELFF.